The following is a T cell receptor beta chain sequence with its context. As yet, its antigen is unknown. TCRdb reprocessed the 5' RACE reads with MiXCR, giving one entry per CDR3 protein. Of more than 1.5 million distinct CDR3 sequences listed, roughly 35% are singletons. The data belong to a study of identical twins. Notes on the study in general: Invariant populations such as MAIT and iNKT cells could partly muddle zero-insertion analyses. Weaker excess twin sharing was observed in beta out-of-frame sequences.

In every case, the donor was a healthy Caucasian. CDR3 length: 15 residues. Trimming cost V 4 bases and J 1 base; bases outside gene matches: 6. Germline V CDR1 and CDR2: LGHNA, YNFKEQ. The clonotype comes from a newborn girl in good health. Input material: cord blood. The chain links TRBV4-2 to TRBJ1-1; 7 bases match TRBD1. CDR3 DNA sequence: TGTGCCAGCAGCCCCCGGGACAGCCAGAACACTGAAGCTTTCTTT. Residues: CASSPRDSQNTEAFF.